The entry that follows covers one T cell receptor beta chain sequence. These data come from a study of neoadjuvant nivolumab and ipilimumab in lung cancer. Measured with immunoSEQ multiplex PCR; TCRdb has only the in-frame clones, and not every one. This table holds tens of thousands of clones, approximately 84% found once. This CDR3 region has 17 residues. Germline V gene data show CDR1 as SGHRS and CDR2 as YFSETQ. With V trimmed by 3 bases and J by 4 bases, 8 bases remained unmatched. The receptor's source is an adult with non-small cell lung cancer. Sequenced here: peripheral blood, sampled before neoadjuvant nivolumab, alone or with ipilimumab. The chain uses TRBV5-1 and TRBJ2-1; 12 bases align to TRBD1. CDR3 loop: CASSSPRDRGLYNEQFF. CDR3 in DNA: TGCGCCAGCAGCTCGCCACGGGACAGGGGGCTATACAATGAGCAGTTCTTC.